This TCR beta chain was found in a study of identical twins. The germline CDR1 and CDR2 sequences are MNHEY and SMNVEV (reference sequence). CDR3 size: 15 residues. The J segment lost 1 base and the V segment lost 3 bases, leaving 4 bases of the junction unmatched. TCRdb reprocessed the 5' RACE reads with MiXCR, giving one entry per CDR3 protein. The sample yields under 800,000 distinct CDR3 sequences, about 20% seen once. This clonotype has just one count. These records were also assigned to another study, of T cells expressing NK-cell markers.

The chain combines TRBV27 with TRBJ2-3; 7 bases agree with TRBD2. Sequencing used PBMCs. The origin of this receptor is a woman between 18 and 29 years old in good health. The CDR3 DNA sequence: TGTGCCAGCAGTTTCGTAGGGAGGGGCACAGATACGCAGTATTTT. It codes for CASSFVGRGTDTQYF.